This TCR beta chain derives from a study of CD8 T cells in ankylosing spondylitis. On this clonotype itself: Its antigen is still unknown.

General study results and limits: A motif of roughly eight highly homologous TCR beta variants was seen as apparently characteristic of ankylosing spondylitis blood.

Using its own MiXCR run on the 5' RACE reads, TCRdb lists one record per CDR3 protein. The sample lists around 450,000 distinct CDR3 sequences, roughly 27% occurring once. This TCR derives from a male donor with ankylosing spondylitis. Sequenced material: blood, either unsorted or a sorted T cell fraction (not recorded which).

CDR3 in DNA: TGCAGTGTTGACGGGACCGACACTGAAGCTTTCTTT. The encoded protein is CSVDGTDTEAFF. V and J are TRBV20-1 and TRBJ1-1; D perhaps matches TRBD1 (5 bases). The CDR3 consists of 12 residues. CDR1 DFQATT and CDR2 SNEGSKA come from the germline V gene (reference sequence). Trimming removed 7 bases from V and 3 bases from J, with 12 bases in between.